The 10 T cell receptor beta chains reported below all come from one sample, sequenced in a study of identical twins. Each CDR3 protein is one row after TCRdb ran MiXCR on the 5' RACE reads. Here the sample spans some 330,000 distinct CDR3 sequences, approximately 8.8% being singletons. The sequencing input was naive T cells sorted from blood. All receptors derive from a woman between 45 and 65 years old in good health.

Ten or more counts support this clonotype. This chain uses TRBV12-3 or TRBV12-4 with TRBJ2-1, with 7 bases identical to TRBD2. The J segment lost 7 bases and the V segment lost 6 bases, leaving 6 bases of the junction unmatched. The CDR3 runs to 13 residues. The CDR3 here is CASRGGSGNEQFF. CDR3 bases: TGTGCCAGCAGGGGGGGTAGCGGGAATGAGCAGTTCTTC.

The chain couples TRBV7-9 to TRBJ2-5; no reliable D call. Germline CDR1 is SEHNR and CDR2 is FQNEAQ (reference sequence). Between the trimmed V and J ends, which lost 1 base and 1 base, there was a span of 7 bases. The CDR3 is 14 residues long. In DNA, the CDR3 is TGTGCCAGCAGCTTAGGGGTGGTCCAAGAGACCCAGTACTTC. Protein sequence: CASSLGVVQETQYF.

This clonotype has a handful of counts. J is TRBJ2-2 and V is TRBV7-8, with a tentative D call TRBD2 (6 bases). The germline V gene encodes CDR1 SGHVS and CDR2 FQNEAQ. The length of the CDR3 is 19 residues. V lost 1 base and J 3 bases, leaving 21 bases between the germline ends. The CDR3 DNA sequence: TGTGCCAGCAGCTTAGTGTGGTCCAGTCCGGGAGCGGACACCGGGGAGCTGTTTTTT. Residues: CASSLVWSSPGADTGELFF.

The chain recombines TRBV21-1 with TRBJ2-7. TRBV21-1 is reported as a pseudogene. CDR3 size: 13 residues. The CDR3 coding sequence is TGTGCCAGCAGCAAAGCGCGAGGCTACGAGCAGTACTTC. Translated: CASSKARGYEQYF.

This clonotype was counted a few times. The rearrangement links TRBV6-2 or TRBV6-3 to TRBJ2-7, with 9 bases lining up with TRBD2. V shed 2 bases and J 2 bases; nucleotides not matched to a gene: 4. Germline lookup yields CDR1 MNHEY and CDR2 SVGEGT. The CDR3 is 15 amino acids. The CDR3 here is CASSYLAGQTYEQYF. The CDR3 region has the DNA TGTGCCAGCAGTTACCTAGCGGGACAGACCTACGAGCAGTACTTC.

This clonotype was picked up many times. CDR3: CASSPGTSFGEQFF. CDR3 DNA sequence: TGTGCCAGCAGTCCCGGGACTAGCTTTGGTGAGCAGTTCTTC. This rearrangement joins TRBV12-3 or TRBV12-4 to TRBJ2-1, with 9 bases that match TRBD2. The CDR3 contains 14 residues. The V and J ends lost 5 bases and 9 bases, in that order; junction bases with no gene match: 8.

This chain uses TRBV7-8 with TRBJ2-1; TRBD2 is a possible D gene (5 bases). V was trimmed by 10 bases and J by 10 bases, leaving 20 bases between them. This CDR3 is 13 amino acids long. The germline gives CDR1 SGHVS, CDR2 FQNEAQ. The CDR3 sequence: CATMSTEEAEQFF. CDR3 bases: TGTGCCACCATGAGTACGGAGGAGGCCGAGCAGTTCTTC.

In this sample, this clonotype turned up a few times. The rearrangement uses TRBV5-6 and TRBJ1-5; D is uncertain. The CDR3 runs to 19 residues. V lost 1 base and J lost 0, with 20 bases in between. The V gene's germline CDR1 is SGHDT and CDR2 YYEEEE. The CDR3 is CASSLSENPHDDSNQPQHF. The CDR3 region has the DNA TGTGCCAGCAGCTTGAGCGAGAACCCACATGACGATAGCAATCAGCCCCAGCATTTT.

The gene calls are TRBV5-1 and TRBJ2-4, with a tentative D call TRBD2 (6 bases). The CDR3 spans 15 residues. The V gene lost 2 bases and the J gene lost 6 bases, with 15 bases spanning the gap. Germline V gives CDR1 SGHRS, CDR2 YFSETQ. The CDR3 DNA follows: TGCGCCAGCAGCTTCGGCGCCTTGGGAGGAAACATTCAGTACTTC. Protein: CASSFGALGGNIQYF.

This clonotype was counted at least ten times. The rearrangement joins TRBV20-1 to TRBJ2-5; 10 bases are shared with TRBD1. Germline assignment: CDR1 DFQATT and CDR2 SNEGSKA (reference sequence). Germline trimming cut 3 bases from V and 5 bases from J; bases unmatched to any gene: 9. The CDR3 is 15 residues long. The CDR3, as DNA: TGCAGTGCTAGCGGGGACAGGGGACCTTGGGAGACCCAGTACTTC. It translates to CSASGDRGPWETQYF.